The clone carrying this TCR beta chain was observed once. Antigen: not known. This sample was taken from a study of T cell responses to AZD1222 COVID-19 vaccine. Whole-study context: Combined were second doses at about 4 or about 12 weeks. General study findings and limits: Spike-specific TCR depth and breadth grew after two AZD1222 doses. Among spike-specific TCRs, nearly half reportedly target unmutated variant regions. White British people made up most donors, females outnumbered males, and clonal diversity was possibly underestimated.

Produced via immunoSEQ multiplex PCR; TCRdb's table is partial and in-frame only. The repertoire includes under 200,000 clones, over 85% of them detected once, and roughly 1.5% sits in the top ten. V lost 3 bases to trimming and J lost 3 bases, with 9 bases between them. CDR3 length equals 14 residues. Germline-derived CDR1 and CDR2 are WSHSY and SAAADI. The clonotype was recovered from an adult in good health. The sample in question was peripheral blood, obtained on day 0 of AZD1222 vaccination. The chain combines TRBV10-2 with TRBJ1-5; D ambiguous. DNA of the CDR3: TGCGCCAGCAGTGAAGACGGCCCCAATCAGCCCCAGCATTTT. Amino acid sequence: CASSEDGPNQPQHF.